This T cell receptor (beta chain) emerged from a study of CD8 T cells in ankylosing spondylitis. This clonotype was counted between two and nine times. As the method for making TCR beta libraries, quantitative 5'-RACE with molecular barcodes was used. TCRdb reprocessed the 5' RACE reads with MiXCR, giving one entry per CDR3 protein. The sample lists more than 110,000 distinct CDR3 sequences, roughly 8% occurring once. The V gene's germline CDR1 is SNHLY and CDR2 FYNNEI. V shed 7 bases and J shed 5 bases, with 9 bases lying between them. The CDR3 covers 13 residues. The V call is TRBV2, the J call TRBJ1-6; D call uncertain. This receptor was taken from a male donor with ankylosing spondylitis. The sample consisted of synovial fluid, either unsorted or a sorted T cell fraction (not recorded which). The CDR3: CASNGWNNSPLHF. The CDR3 DNA follows: TGTGCCAGCAATGGGTGGAATAATTCACCCCTCCACTTT.